The entry below gives a single T cell receptor beta chain sequence along with its context. Antigen: not known. The data are from a study of T cell responses to AZD1222 COVID-19 vaccine. Study at large: Recipients boosted at about 4 weeks or about 12 weeks are pooled.

Germline V lookup: CDR1 MNHEY, CDR2 SMNVEV (reference sequence). V dropped 7 bases and J dropped 4 bases, with 15 bases sitting between them. This CDR3 comprises 14 residues. Overall study findings and caveats: Sampled repertoires all dated from after the peak T cell response. Spike as a whole was targeted by vaccine-associated CD4 TCRs, dominant at 160-218 and 743-854. Clonal diversity may have been underestimated in mostly white British donors.

Here immunoSEQ multiplex PCR was the method, and the copy in TCRdb shows in-frame clones only, minus some. This sample has 120,000 or so clones, with roughly 90% found just once. The clonotype was recovered from an adult in good health. Here the sequenced sample was peripheral blood, taken on day 0 of AZD1222 vaccination. The chain employs TRBV27 and TRBJ2-3, with unresolved D. CDR3 in amino acids: CASTEVGSSDTQYF. The CDR3 DNA reads TGTGCCAGCACGGAAGTGGGTAGTTCAGATACGCAGTATTTT.